This T cell receptor beta chain was identified during a study of T-cell reconstitution after alpha-beta-depleted transplantation in children. The study, taken as a whole, reports: Several hundred rapidly expanded clones from non-depleted graft cells reportedly supplied alpha-beta T cells about two months post-transplant. A year post-transplant, T-cell counts and diversity derived mostly from newly produced T cells.

A word on this clonotype: The antigen remains undetermined.

Unique molecular identifiers were used in preparing the TCRbeta library. TCRdb analysed the PCR reads with MiXCR anew, one entry per CDR3 protein. The repertoire holds hundreds of thousands of distinct CDR3 sequences, with around 14% as singletons. Germline assignment: CDR1 LGHDT and CDR2 YNNKEL (reference sequence). The CDR3 extends over 16 amino acids. Trimming at V came to 0 bases and at J to 2 bases, leaving 3 bases not matched to a gene. The sequence came from a girl aged 2 to 9 with congenital amegakaryocytic thrombocytopenia, due to receive a stem cell transplant. This chain links TRBV3-1 with TRBJ2-4; TRBD2 matches 8 bases. Here the sequenced sample was PBMCs, taken before TCRalphabeta/CD19-depleted stem cell transplant. CDR3 amino acids: CASSQETSAPKNIQYF. DNA of the CDR3: TGTGCCAGCAGCCAAGAGACTAGCGCCCCCAAAAACATTCAGTACTTC.